This TCR beta chain was identified in a study of T-cell reconstitution after alpha-beta-depleted transplantation in children. Findings of the study overall: Newly produced T cells mostly accounted for T-cell counts and diversity one year post-transplant. Expanded graft clones numbering several hundred reportedly gave rise to alpha-beta T cells about two months after transplant. Surviving recipient T cells and thymic progenitors produced the high day-60 TCRbeta diversity seen in some patients.

The authors prepared the TCRbeta library with unique molecular identifiers. MiXCR, applied by TCRdb to the PCR reads, yields one record per CDR3 protein. The data contain 45,000 to 60,000 distinct CDR3 sequences, 40% to 60% of them singletons. V was pared by 2 bases and J by 4 bases, with 18 bases between. CDR1 and CDR2 from the germline V gene are KGHSY and FQNENV. The CDR3 has 17 amino acids. Concerning this clonotype: The target antigen is unknown.

The sample here was peripheral blood, taken before TCRalphabeta/CD19-depleted stem cell transplant. This TCR derives from a boy in the first two years of life with SCID, due to receive a stem cell transplant. The chain uses TRBV16 and TRBJ2-1, with a weak D call TRBD1 (6 bases). CDR3 in amino acids: CASSQPTSGVLYNEQFF. The CDR3 nucleotides are TGTGCCAGCAGCCAACCGACTTCAGGGGTTCTTTACAATGAGCAGTTCTTC.